This entry lists 15 T cell receptor beta chains sequenced from one sample in a study of OX40 agonist ivuxolimab in advanced cancers. Method: immunoSEQ multiplex PCR; TCRdb's copy keeps in-frame clones and lacks some. Of some 73,000 clones in the sample, more than 80% were seen once. This specimen consisted of CD4+ or CD8+ T cells sorted from blood, obtained in a trial of the OX40 agonist ivuxolimab. The receptor source for this set is an adult with an advanced solid tumor such as melanoma, head and neck, liver or kidney cancer.

The chain is built from TRBV13 and TRBJ1-3; 7 bases match TRBD1. CDR3 size: 13 residues. V lost 5 bases, J lost 7 bases, and 5 bases stayed unmatched. Looked up from germline, CDR1 is PRHDT and CDR2 is FYEKMQ (reference sequence). CDR3 coding DNA: TGTGCCAGCAGCCAGGGGGATTGGAACACCATATATTTT. Its protein is CASSQGDWNTIYF.

CDR3 protein: CASSWASTGELFF. DNA of the CDR3: TGTGCCAGCAGCTGGGCCAGCACCGGGGAGCTGTTTTTT. The V and J genes are TRBV5-6 and TRBJ2-2, with D unresolved. Trimming cost V 3 bases and J 4 bases, with 7 bases left between them. This CDR3 contains 13 residues. Germline CDR1 and CDR2: SGHDT and YYEEEE.

The rearrangement joins TRBV4-2 to TRBJ1-2; D is uncertain. The CDR3 has 16 residues. Germline-derived CDR1 and CDR2 are LGHNA and YNFKEQ. The V end was cut by 2 bases, the J end by 4 bases, with 17 bases between. CDR3 in DNA: TGTGCCAGCAGCCAACGTGATAGTAGTGGAAGCTATGGCTACACCTTC. Protein: CASSQRDSSGSYGYTF.

J is TRBJ2-5 and V is TRBV10-3; 7 bases align to TRBD2. CDR3 size: 17 residues. Trimming took 6 bases from V and 1 from J; bases not matched to a gene: 14. CDR1 is ENHRY, CDR2 SYGVKD, per germline. CDR3 bases: TGTGCCATCAGAGCCGACGGTGCCGGGAGGACCCAAGAGACCCAGTACTTC. It translates to CAIRADGAGRTQETQYF.

The chain recombines TRBV4-1 with TRBJ2-3; TRBD2 aligns across 10 bases. The CDR3 runs to 15 residues. The trim removed 8 bases at V and 6 bases at J, leaving 11 bases unmatched. Germline V gives CDR1 MGHRA, CDR2 YSYEKL. CDR3 sequence: CASSRTSGLSDTQYF. As DNA, the CDR3 is TGCGCCAGCTCCCGGACTAGCGGACTCAGCGATACGCAGTATTTT.

This chain joins TRBV5-6 and TRBJ2-4; tentative D call: TRBD2 (6 bases). CDR1 SGHDT and CDR2 YYEEEE come from the germline V gene. The CDR3 consists of 18 residues. With 0 bases removed from V and 0 bases from J, the gap between germline ends came to 16 bases. The CDR3 region is CASSLALSSALAKNIQYF. CDR3 coding DNA: TGTGCCAGCAGCTTGGCCTTGTCTAGCGCATTAGCCAAAAACATTCAGTACTTC.

Here the CDR3 DNA reads TGTGCCAGCAGCCAGGGCAGGGGATGGGAAGATACGCAGTATTTT. Translation: CASSQGRGWEDTQYF. The chain employs TRBV14 and TRBJ2-3; D possibly corresponds to TRBD1 (6 bases). CDR3 length: 15 residues. Deletions cut 3 bases from V and 5 bases from J, with 15 bases between. The germline gives CDR1 SGHDN, CDR2 FVKESK.

This chain links TRBV4-1 with TRBJ2-1; 7 bases align to TRBD2. The CDR3 contains 16 residues. V trimming: 0 bases; J trimming: 9 bases; junction bases outside the gene matches: 11. Germline assignment: CDR1 MGHRA and CDR2 YSYEKL. The CDR3 coding sequence is TGCGCCAGCAGCCAAGAGGCGTGGGGAGGGCTCTCTGAGCAGTTCTTC. Its translation: CASSQEAWGGLSEQFF.

The genes are TRBV30 and TRBJ2-4; 10 nucleotides match TRBD1. This CDR3 is 15 amino acids long. CDR1 is GTSNPN and CDR2 is SVGIG in the germline V gene (reference sequence). V was clipped by 0 bases and J by 4 bases; unmatched bases: 3. This CDR3 reads CAWSVGGQGKNIQYF. CDR3 DNA: TGTGCCTGGAGTGTAGGGGGACAGGGGAAAAACATTCAGTACTTC.

This clone has only one observation. The chain recombines TRBV27 with TRBJ2-1; possibly TRBD1 for D (5 bases). The germline V gene has CDR1 MNHEY and CDR2 SMNVEV (reference sequence). Trimming left V 3 bases short and J 3 bases short, with 15 bases between. The CDR3 has 16 amino acids. The CDR3 coding sequence is TGTGCCAGCAGTTTTGATCGAGGACATCACTACAATGAGCAGTTCTTC. Its translation is CASSFDRGHHYNEQFF.

The chain employs TRBV2 and TRBJ1-4; a weak D match, TRBD1 (6 bases). V shed 10 bases and J shed 7 bases, with 19 bases lying between them. The CDR3 loop spans 14 amino acids. Germline V lookup: CDR1 SNHLY, CDR2 FYNNEI. The chain's CDR3 is CATGPGHSTEKLFF. The CDR3 DNA follows: TGTGCCACCGGTCCGGGACACTCGACTGAAAAACTGTTTTTT. Full variable domain (missing parts from reference TRBV2 and TRBJ1-4): EPEVTQTPSHQVTQMGQEVILRCVPISNHLYFYWYRQILGQKVEFLVSFYNNEISEKSEIFDDQFSVERPDGSNFTLKIRSTKLEDSAMYFCATGPGHSTEKLFFGSGTQLSVL.

This sequence joins TRBV30 and TRBJ1-1; TRBD1 matches at 7 bases. The germline CDR1 and CDR2 sequences are GTSNPN and SVGIG (reference sequence). Germline trimming cut 3 bases from V and 4 bases from J; bases unmatched to any gene: 5. The CDR3 extends over 13 amino acids. CDR3 in amino acids: CAWRSTGITEAFF. CDR3 sequence (DNA): TGTGCCTGGAGGTCGACAGGGATCACTGAAGCTTTCTTT.

V gene TRBV28 combines with J gene TRBJ1-5; D is possibly TRBD1 (5 bases). The V gene lost 8 bases and the J gene lost 2 bases, with 7 bases spanning the gap. The CDR3 spans 12 residues. CDR1 is MDHEN and CDR2 is SYDVKM in the germline V gene. The CDR3 sequence: CASGAGNQPQHF. The CDR3 DNA is TGTGCCAGCGGGGCTGGCAATCAGCCCCAGCATTTT.

The chain uses TRBV2 and TRBJ2-3; 11 bases match TRBD2. Germline V gives CDR1 SNHLY, CDR2 FYNNEI. V trimming: 3 bases; J trimming: 5 bases; junction bases outside the gene matches: 7. The CDR3 totals 16 residues. The CDR3 DNA reads as TGTGCCAGCAGTGACGGTCTAGCGGGAGGTGTAGATACGCAGTATTTT. It encodes CASSDGLAGGVDTQYF. Using reference TRBV2 and TRBJ2-3 for the parts outside the CDR3, the full variable domain is EPEVTQTPSHQVTQMGQEVILRCVPISNHLYFYWYRQILGQKVEFLVSFYNNEISEKSEIFDDQFSVERPDGSNFTLKIRSTKLEDSAMYFCASSDGLAGGVDTQYFGPGTRLTVL.

The chain carries TRBV5-1 and TRBJ2-7, with TRBD2 identical over 10 bases. Germline assignment: CDR1 SGHRS and CDR2 YFSETQ. This CDR3 is built from 15 residues. V was pared by 2 bases and J by 3 bases, with 5 bases of the junction left unmatched. CDR3 loop: CASSFLAGGNYEQYF. The CDR3 nucleotides read TGCGCCAGCAGCTTCTTAGCGGGAGGTAACTACGAGCAGTACTTC.